The present entry profiles one T cell receptor beta chain with its context. Its antigen remains unknown. The sample is drawn from a study of identical twins. Germline CDR1 LGHNA, CDR2 YNFKEQ. The CDR3 runs 15 residues. V lost 1 base and J 0 bases, leaving 7 bases between the germline ends. Study-wide results and limits: Not following the same donors, the study drew its conclusions from cross-sectional statistical analysis. Within beta out-of-frame sequences, the excess sharing observed between twins was weaker.

TCRdb ran MiXCR on the 5' RACE reads and lists one entry per CDR3 protein. The sample shows 400,000 to 500,000 distinct CDR3 sequences, 15% to 20% of them seen only once. The sample consisted of naive T cells sorted from blood. The gene calls are TRBV4-2 and TRBJ1-5, with D unclear. The source of this sequence is a man in his fifties in good health. The CDR3 region has the DNA TGTGCCAGCAGCCAAGCGGGAGGTAGCAATCAGCCCCAGCATTTT. It is translated as CASSQAGGSNQPQHF.